This is a list of T cell receptor beta chains from one sample in a study of shared clonotypes between healthy human individuals. Assay: immunoSEQ multiplex PCR; the TCRdb copy retains only in-frame clones and omits some. The sample lists 2 million to 2.5 million clones; around 92% were seen once. The specimen was naive CD4+ T cells from PBMCs. Every receptor here comes from a young man in good health. Some clones in this sample may be carry-over from other donors' samples. The conserved cysteine and the conserved F or W are not part of the CDR3 here. The order of the fields is clone size, V gene, J gene, CDR3 protein. The listing skips clone size in some rows; elsewhere it reads once, few, many or a size class.

-	TRBV28	TRBJ1-1	ASSLGSTEAF
-	TRBV7-9	TRBJ1-5	ASSLVVFANSNQPQH
-	TRBV5-5	TRBJ2-2	ASSLDSAAGELF
-	TRBV28	TRBJ1-1	ASNSQGWEDTEAF
-	TRBV18	TRBJ1-3	ASSPDWDSGNTIY
-	TRBV28	TRBJ1-4	ASRSPLSGEKLF
-	TRBV29-1	TRBJ2-7	SPWGALAGGLSYEQY
-	TRBV28	TRBJ1-2	ASGGARGYT
-	TRBV21-1	TRBJ2-7	ASRLRGVGTYEQY
-	TRBV27	TRBJ2-2	ASSPLGNTGELF
-	TRBV5-1	TRBJ1-4	ASSLGFGENEKLF
-	TRBV6-5	TRBJ1-1	ASNAGIYHTEAF
-	TRBV28	TRBJ1-5	ATLRDRGLYQPQH
-	TRBV4-1	TRBJ1-2	ASSQPGQSEGYT
-	TRBV5-1	TRBJ2-3	ASSLVADGTDTQY
-	TRBV27	TRBJ2-3	ASSQRRASNTDTQY
-	TRBV9	TRBJ2-1	ASSPQDRSSYNEQF
-	TRBV11-2	TRBJ2-3	ASSWLAGGTDTQY
-	TRBV4-1	TRBJ1-2	ASSQIDRLLAPNYT
-	TRBV5-1	TRBJ2-1	ASTLREGEQF
-	TRBV6-1	TRBJ2-3	ASSERGRSTDTQY
-	TRBV6-5	TRBJ1-1	ASSLGGHSWVTEAF
-	TRBV30	TRBJ1-2	AWRNKGGQVDGYT
-	TRBV7-2	TRBJ2-7	ASSIRTGQYEQY
-	TRBV2	TRBJ2-3	ASSYTGGQDTQY
-	TRBV29-1	TRBJ1-1	SVQEVTGGEAF
once	TRBV5-1	TRBJ1-1	ASSAGQGGEAF
once	TRBV18	TRBJ2-7	ASSPNPGQETYEQY